A single TCR beta chain is shown here with its context. The junction departs from the called germline gene at one end, perhaps through a read error. The data originate from a study of cytomegalovirus exposure and HLA in healthy donors. PCR was performed using 60 Vbeta and 13 Jbeta primers. TCRdb's copy holds only in-frame clones and misses some; the assay was immunoSEQ multiplex PCR. Here the sample spans about 200,000 clones, 82% being singletons. All the people who gave samples were healthy bone marrow donors. This TCR came from a boy younger than 10 in good health and CMV-seronegative. Specimen: PBMCs.

The CDR3 DNA follows: TGTGCTAGCAGCCGACAACTAGCGGGGACGGCCGGGGAGCTGTTTTTT. Encoded protein: CASSRQLAGTAGELFF. J is TRBJ2-2 and V is TRBV7-7; 10 bases line up with TRBD2. The CDR3 is made up of 16 amino acids. The germline CDR1 and CDR2 sequences are SSHAT and FNYEAQ (reference sequence).